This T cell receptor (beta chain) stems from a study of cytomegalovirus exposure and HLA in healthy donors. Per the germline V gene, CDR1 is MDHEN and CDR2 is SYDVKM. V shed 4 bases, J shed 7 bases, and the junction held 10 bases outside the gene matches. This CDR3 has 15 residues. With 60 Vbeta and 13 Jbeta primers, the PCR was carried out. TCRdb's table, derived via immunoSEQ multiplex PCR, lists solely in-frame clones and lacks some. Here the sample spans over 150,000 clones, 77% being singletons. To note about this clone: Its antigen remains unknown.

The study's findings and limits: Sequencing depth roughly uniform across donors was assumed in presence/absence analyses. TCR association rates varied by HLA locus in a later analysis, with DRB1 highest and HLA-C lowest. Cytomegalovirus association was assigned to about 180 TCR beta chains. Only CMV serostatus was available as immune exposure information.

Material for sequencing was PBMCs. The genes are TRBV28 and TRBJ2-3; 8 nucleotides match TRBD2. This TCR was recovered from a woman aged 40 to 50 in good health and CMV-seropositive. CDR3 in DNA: TGTGCCAGCAGTTCGGGGGCGGGGGGCGGAAATACGCAGTATTTT. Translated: CASSSGAGGGNTQYF.